Shown below are 12 T cell receptor beta chains from a single sample sequenced in a study of blood T cell repertoires in COVID-19. Some clones are missing from TCRdb's copy, which holds only in-frame ones; the method was immunoSEQ multiplex PCR. The repertoire consists of 300,000 to 400,000 clones, with approximately 92% occurring once and the leading ten covering over 0.95%. The sequencing sample was made of PBMCs or T cells enriched from blood (not recorded which). Every receptor here comes from a man aged 18 to 29 who had recovered from COVID-19.

The rearrangement links TRBV6-5 to TRBJ2-7; TRBD2 matches at 7 bases. V dropped 1 base and J dropped 1; count of bases not matched to a gene: 4. Germline V gives CDR1 MNHEY, CDR2 SVGAGI. The CDR3 extends over 15 amino acids. CDR3 amino acids: CASSYYPSGSYEQYF. For the CDR3, the DNA is TGTGCCAGCAGTTACTACCCTAGCGGATCCTACGAGCAGTACTTC.

The chain has TRBV7-8 and TRBJ2-7; 7 nucleotides match TRBD1. Trimming took 1 base from V and 7 from J; bases not matched to a gene: 7. CDR1 and CDR2 from the germline V gene are SGHVS and FQNEAQ. The CDR3 extends over 14 amino acids. In nucleotides, the CDR3 is TGTGCCAGCAGCTTAGACCGACAGGGAAGAGAGCAGTACTTC. Its translation is CASSLDRQGREQYF.

The chain couples TRBV9 to TRBJ2-3; perhaps TRBD1 as D (6 bases). The ends were cut back, 4 bases at V and 5 bases at J, with 17 bases in the middle. Germline values: CDR1 SGDLS, CDR2 YYNGEE. This CDR3 is built from 15 residues. CDR3 nucleotide sequence: TGTGCCAGCAGCACCTATCCGGGACAAAGAGATACGCAGTATTTT. As protein: CASSTYPGQRDTQYF.

This sequence joins TRBV5-6 and TRBJ1-5; D remains ambiguous. V lost 0 bases to trimming and J lost 3 bases, with 13 bases between them. The CDR3 is made up of 16 amino acids. Germline assignment: CDR1 SGHDT and CDR2 YYEEEE. CDR3 region: CASSLGPGKYNQPQHF. The CDR3 bases are TGTGCCAGCAGCTTGGGCCCCGGGAAATACAATCAGCCCCAGCATTTT. The full variable domain, with the rest looked up from reference TRBV5-6 and TRBJ1-5, is DAGVTQSPTHLIKTRGQQVTLRCSPKSGHDTVSWYQQALGQGPQFIFQYYEEEERQRGNFPDRFSGHQFPNYSSELNVNALLLGDSALYLCASSLGPGKYNQPQHFGDGTRLSIL.

This sequence joins TRBV5-6 and TRBJ1-2; D perhaps matches TRBD1 (5 bases). The CDR3 totals 13 residues. CDR1 is SGHDT, CDR2 YYEEEE, per germline. V dropped 3 bases and J dropped 3 bases, with 9 bases sitting between them. The CDR3 DNA is TGTGCCAGCAGCTCTGGGGGGTACTATGGCTACACCTTC. Encoded protein: CASSSGGYYGYTF. The full variable domain, completed using reference TRBV5-6 and TRBJ1-2, is DAGVTQSPTHLIKTRGQQVTLRCSPKSGHDTVSWYQQALGQGPQFIFQYYEEEERQRGNFPDRFSGHQFPNYSSELNVNALLLGDSALYLCASSSGGYYGYTFGSGTRLTVV.

This clone was seen once. V gene TRBV18 combines with J gene TRBJ2-5, with TRBD1 as a possible D gene (5 bases). The V end lost 6 bases, the J end lost 4 bases, and 21 bases lay between the germline ends. Germline V lookup: CDR1 KGHSH, CDR2 LQKENI. The CDR3 length is 16 residues. CDR3 sequence (DNA): TGTGCCAGCTCCCCCCGTGGGGCAGGGCGGCCAGAGACCCAGTACTTC. Translated: CASSPRGAGRPETQYF.

The chain has TRBV27 and TRBJ1-1; 9 nucleotides match TRBD1. The CDR3 totals 13 residues. Trimming removed 6 bases from V and 5 bases from J; junction bases left unmatched: 4. In germline, CDR1 is MNHEY, CDR2 SMNVEV (reference sequence). In DNA, the CDR3 is TGTGCCAGCAGGAATGGACAGGGGACTGAAGCTTTCTTT. Its translation is CASRNGQGTEAFF.

The V and J genes are TRBV5-5 and TRBJ2-5; TRBD2 aligns across 10 bases. This CDR3 has 18 residues. Germline V gene lookup returns CDR1 SGHKS and CDR2 YYEKEE (reference sequence). The J segment lost 1 base and the V segment lost 2 bases, leaving 11 bases of the junction unmatched. The CDR3 reads CASSFLGGLASVQETQYF. CDR3 DNA sequence: TGTGCCAGCAGCTTCCTCGGGGGACTAGCGAGTGTCCAAGAGACCCAGTACTTC.

The gene calls are TRBV7-2 and TRBJ1-5; D ambiguous. Germline loops: CDR1 SGHTA, CDR2 FQGNSA. Trimming shortened V by 3 bases and J by 7 bases, and 10 bases separated the two germline ends. The CDR3 is 13 residues long. The CDR3, as DNA: TGTGCCAGCAGCTTCGAGGATTTGCAGCCCCAGCATTTT. Protein product: CASSFEDLQPQHF.

V and J are TRBV2 and TRBJ2-6; D gene uncertain. Trimming cost V 11 bases and J 0 bases, with 8 bases left between them. The CDR3 has 13 amino acids. Germline CDR1 SNHLY, CDR2 FYNNEI. The CDR3 nucleotides are TGTGCCCGAAGAGGCTCTGGGGCCAACGTCCTGACTTTC. Translated: CARRGSGANVLTF.

The chain couples TRBV3-1 (or the pseudogene TRBV3-2) to TRBJ1-1, with 9 bases lining up with TRBD1. V was pared by 4 bases and J by 9 bases, with 6 bases of the junction left unmatched. CDR3 length equals 13 residues. Germline CDR1 and CDR2: LGHDT and YNNKEL (reference sequence). The CDR3 loop reads CASSLGQGTQAFF. The CDR3 DNA reads TGTGCCAGCAGCCTAGGACAGGGGACCCAAGCTTTCTTT.

This CDR3 is CASSRPGQGLKEQYF. The CDR3 nucleotides read TGTGCCAGCAGTCGTCCGGGACAGGGCTTAAAGGAGCAGTACTTC. The genes are TRBV28 and TRBJ2-7; TRBD1 aligns across 9 bases. The CDR3 is 15 amino acids. Germline loops: CDR1 MDHEN, CDR2 SYDVKM. With V trimmed by 5 bases and J by 7 bases, 12 bases remained unmatched.